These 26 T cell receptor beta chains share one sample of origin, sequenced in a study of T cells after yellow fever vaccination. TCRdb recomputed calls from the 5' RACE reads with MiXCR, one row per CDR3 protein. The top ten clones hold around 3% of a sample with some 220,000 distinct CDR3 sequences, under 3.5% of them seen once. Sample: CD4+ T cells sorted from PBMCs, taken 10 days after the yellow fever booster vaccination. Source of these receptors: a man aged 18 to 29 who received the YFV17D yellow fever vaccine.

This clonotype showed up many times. The CDR3 DNA reads as TGTGCCAGCAGTTTTTTTCTTTCGGGAGTCACTGAAGCTTTCTTT. It encodes CASSFFLSGVTEAFF. The chain has TRBV27 and TRBJ1-1; D is unclear. Deletions cut 3 bases from V and 4 bases from J, with 15 bases between. Germline lookup yields CDR1 MNHEY and CDR2 SMNVEV (reference sequence). CDR3 size: 15 residues.

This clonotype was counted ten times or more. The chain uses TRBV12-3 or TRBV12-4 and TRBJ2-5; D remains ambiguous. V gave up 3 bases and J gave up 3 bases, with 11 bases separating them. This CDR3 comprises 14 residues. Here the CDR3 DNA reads TGTGCCAGCAGTTTCGCGTTGGTGAAAGAGACCCAGTACTTC. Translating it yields CASSFALVKETQYF.

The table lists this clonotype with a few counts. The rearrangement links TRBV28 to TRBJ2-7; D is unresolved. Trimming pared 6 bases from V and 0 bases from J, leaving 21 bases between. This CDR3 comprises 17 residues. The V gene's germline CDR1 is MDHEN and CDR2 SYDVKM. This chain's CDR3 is CASRLPAPQRRSYEQYV. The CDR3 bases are TGTGCCAGCAGACTCCCCGCCCCGCAAAGGCGCTCCTACGAGCAGTACGTC.

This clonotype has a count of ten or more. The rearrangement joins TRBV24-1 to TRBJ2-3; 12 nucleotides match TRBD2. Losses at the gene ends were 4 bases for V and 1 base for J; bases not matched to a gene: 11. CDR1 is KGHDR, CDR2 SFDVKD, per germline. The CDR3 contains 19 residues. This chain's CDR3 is CATSDSGTSGSGRTDTQYF. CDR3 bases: TGTGCCACCAGTGACTCCGGGACTAGCGGGTCTGGGCGCACAGATACGCAGTATTTT.

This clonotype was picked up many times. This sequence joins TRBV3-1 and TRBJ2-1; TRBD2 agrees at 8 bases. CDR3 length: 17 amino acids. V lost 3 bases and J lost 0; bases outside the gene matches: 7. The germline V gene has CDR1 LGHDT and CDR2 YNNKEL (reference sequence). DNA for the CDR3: TGTGCCAGCAGCCAGGCCGGCAGCGGGGGCTCCTACAATGAGCAGTTCTTC. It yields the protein CASSQAGSGGSYNEQFF.

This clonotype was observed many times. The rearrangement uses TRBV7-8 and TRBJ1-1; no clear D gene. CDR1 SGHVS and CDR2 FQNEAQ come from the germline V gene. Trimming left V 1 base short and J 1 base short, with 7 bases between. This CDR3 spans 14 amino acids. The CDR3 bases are TGTGCCAGCAGCTTAGGCATAAGGAACACTGAAGCTTTCTTT. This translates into CASSLGIRNTEAFF.

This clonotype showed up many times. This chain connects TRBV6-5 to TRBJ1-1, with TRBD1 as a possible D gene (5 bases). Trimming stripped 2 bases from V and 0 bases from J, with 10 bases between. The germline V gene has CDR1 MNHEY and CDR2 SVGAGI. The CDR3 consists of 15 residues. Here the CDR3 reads CASSYGIRVNTEAFF. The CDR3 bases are TGTGCCAGCAGTTACGGGATCAGGGTGAACACTGAAGCTTTCTTT.

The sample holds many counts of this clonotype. The CDR3 protein is CASSEPGAGAEAFF. CDR3 nucleotide sequence: TGTGCCAGCAGTGAGCCGGGGGCGGGGGCTGAAGCTTTCTTT. This chain joins TRBV6-1 and TRBJ1-1; D perhaps matches TRBD1 (6 bases). V lost 3 bases to trimming and J lost 6 bases, with 14 bases between them. The CDR3 runs 14 residues. Germline CDR1 reads MNHNS; CDR2 reads SASEGT.

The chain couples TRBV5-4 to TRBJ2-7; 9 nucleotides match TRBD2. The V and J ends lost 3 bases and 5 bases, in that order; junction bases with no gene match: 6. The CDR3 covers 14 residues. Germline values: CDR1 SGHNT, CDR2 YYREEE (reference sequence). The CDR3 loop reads CASSWRGGIDEQYF. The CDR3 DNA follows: TGTGCCAGCAGCTGGCGGGGGGGCATCGACGAGCAGTACTTC.

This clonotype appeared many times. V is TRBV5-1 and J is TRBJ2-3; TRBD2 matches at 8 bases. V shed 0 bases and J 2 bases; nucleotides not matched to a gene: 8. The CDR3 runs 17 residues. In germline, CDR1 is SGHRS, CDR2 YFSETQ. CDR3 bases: TGCGCCAGCAGCTTGGTCCCGAGCGGGGGCCTCACAGATACGCAGTATTTT. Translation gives CASSLVPSGGLTDTQYF.

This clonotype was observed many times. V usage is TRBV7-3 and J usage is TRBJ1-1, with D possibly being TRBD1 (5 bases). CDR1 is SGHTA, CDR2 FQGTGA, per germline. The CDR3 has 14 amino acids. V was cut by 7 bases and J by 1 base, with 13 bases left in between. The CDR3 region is CASTMGGGNTEAFF. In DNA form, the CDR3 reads TGTGCCAGCACCATGGGGGGAGGGAACACTGAAGCTTTCTTT.

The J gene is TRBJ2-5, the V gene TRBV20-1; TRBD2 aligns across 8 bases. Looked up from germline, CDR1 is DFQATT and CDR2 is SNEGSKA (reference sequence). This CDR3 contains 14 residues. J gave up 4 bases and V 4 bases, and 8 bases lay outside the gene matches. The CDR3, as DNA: TGCAGTGCTACCCTCGGGGGGGCCGGAGAGACCCAGTACTTC. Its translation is CSATLGGAGETQYF.

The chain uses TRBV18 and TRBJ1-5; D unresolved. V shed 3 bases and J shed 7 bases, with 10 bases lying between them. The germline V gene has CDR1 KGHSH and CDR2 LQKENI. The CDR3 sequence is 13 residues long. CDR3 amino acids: CASSPFNDQPQHF. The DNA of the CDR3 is TGTGCCAGCTCACCTTTTAACGACCAGCCCCAGCATTTT.

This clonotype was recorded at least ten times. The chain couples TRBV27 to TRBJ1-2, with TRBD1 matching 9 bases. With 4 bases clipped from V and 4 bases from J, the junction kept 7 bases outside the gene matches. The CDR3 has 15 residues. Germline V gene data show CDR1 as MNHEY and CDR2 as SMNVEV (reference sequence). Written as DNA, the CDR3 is TGTGCCAGCAGTTCTCCTCGACAGGGGGTCTATGGCTACACCTTC. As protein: CASSSPRQGVYGYTF.

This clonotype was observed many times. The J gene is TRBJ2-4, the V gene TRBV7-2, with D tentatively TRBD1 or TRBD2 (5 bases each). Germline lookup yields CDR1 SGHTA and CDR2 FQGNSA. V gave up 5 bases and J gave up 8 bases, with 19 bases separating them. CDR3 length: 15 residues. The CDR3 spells CASSPLTGPSDIQYF. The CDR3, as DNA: TGTGCCAGCAGCCCCCTTACGGGACCCTCAGACATTCAGTACTTC. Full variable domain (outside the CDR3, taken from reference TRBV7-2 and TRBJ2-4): GAGVSQSPSNKVTEKGKDVELRCDPISGHTALYWYRQSLGQGLEFLIYFQGNSAPDKSGLPSDRFSAERTGGSVSTLTIQRTQQEDSAVYLCASSPLTGPSDIQYFGAGTRLSVL.

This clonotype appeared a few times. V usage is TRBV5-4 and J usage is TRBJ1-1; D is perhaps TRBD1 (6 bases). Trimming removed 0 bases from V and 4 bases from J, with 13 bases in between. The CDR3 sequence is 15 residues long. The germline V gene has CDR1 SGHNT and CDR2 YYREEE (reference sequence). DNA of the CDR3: TGTGCCAGCAGCTTGGTCGGGGGGCGTGCCACTGAAGCTTTCTTT. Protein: CASSLVGGRATEAFF.

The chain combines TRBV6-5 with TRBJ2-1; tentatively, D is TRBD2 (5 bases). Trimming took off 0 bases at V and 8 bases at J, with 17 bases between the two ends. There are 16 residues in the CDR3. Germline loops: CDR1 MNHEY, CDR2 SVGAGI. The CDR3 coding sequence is TGTGCCAGCAGTTACTCGAATTTCTTCGGGATCGATGAGCAGTTCTTC. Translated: CASSYSNFFGIDEQFF.

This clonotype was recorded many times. In DNA, the CDR3 is TGTGCCTGGAGAAGACCCAACAACTATGGCTACACCTTC. This translates into CAWRRPNNYGYTF. V is TRBV30 and J is TRBJ1-2; the D is unclear. The V end was cut by 3 bases, the J end by 2 bases, with 10 bases between. The CDR3 is 13 residues long. Germline CDR1 reads GTSNPN; CDR2 reads SVGIG (reference sequence).

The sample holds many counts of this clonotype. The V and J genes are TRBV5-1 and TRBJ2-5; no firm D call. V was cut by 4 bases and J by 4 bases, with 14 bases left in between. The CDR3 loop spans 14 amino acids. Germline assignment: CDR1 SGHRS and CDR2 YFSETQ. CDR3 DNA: TGCGCCAGCAGCCCAGAATCCGGGCGAGAGACCCAGTACTTC. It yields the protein CASSPESGRETQYF.

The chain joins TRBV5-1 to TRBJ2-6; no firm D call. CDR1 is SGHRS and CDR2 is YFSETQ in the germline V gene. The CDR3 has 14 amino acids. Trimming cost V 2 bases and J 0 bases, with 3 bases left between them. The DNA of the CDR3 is TGCGCCAGCAGCTTCAGCTCTGGGGCCAACGTCCTGACTTTC. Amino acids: CASSFSSGANVLTF.

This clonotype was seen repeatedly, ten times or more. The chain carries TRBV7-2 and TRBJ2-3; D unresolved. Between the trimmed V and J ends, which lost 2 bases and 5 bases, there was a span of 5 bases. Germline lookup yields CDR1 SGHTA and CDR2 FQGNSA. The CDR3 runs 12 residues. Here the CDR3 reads CASSLNLDTQYF. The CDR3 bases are TGTGCCAGCAGCTTAAACTTAGATACGCAGTATTTT.

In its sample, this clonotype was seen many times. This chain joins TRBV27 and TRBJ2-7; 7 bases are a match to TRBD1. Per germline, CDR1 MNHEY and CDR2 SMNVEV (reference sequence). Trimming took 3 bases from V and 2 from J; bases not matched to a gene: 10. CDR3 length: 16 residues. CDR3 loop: CASSFLLGTEAYEQYV. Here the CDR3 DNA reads TGTGCCAGCAGTTTCCTCTTGGGGACAGAGGCCTACGAGCAGTACGTC.

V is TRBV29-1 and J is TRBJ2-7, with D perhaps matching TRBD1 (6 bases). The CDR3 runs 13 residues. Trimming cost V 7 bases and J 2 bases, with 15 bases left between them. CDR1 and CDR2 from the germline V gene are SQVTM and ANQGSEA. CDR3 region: CSGLRTDTYEQYF. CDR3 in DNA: TGCAGCGGCCTTAGGACAGATACCTACGAGCAGTACTTC.

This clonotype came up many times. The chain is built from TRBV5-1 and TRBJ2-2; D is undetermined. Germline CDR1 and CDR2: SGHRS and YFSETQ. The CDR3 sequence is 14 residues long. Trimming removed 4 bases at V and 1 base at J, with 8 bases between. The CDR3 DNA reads TGCGCCAGCAGCCCGACCGGGAACACCGGGGAGCTGTTTTTT. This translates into CASSPTGNTGELFF.

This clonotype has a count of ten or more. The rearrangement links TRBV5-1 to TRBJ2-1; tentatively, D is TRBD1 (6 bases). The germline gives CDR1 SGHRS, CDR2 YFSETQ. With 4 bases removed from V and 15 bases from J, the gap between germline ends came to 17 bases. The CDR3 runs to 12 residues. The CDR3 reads CASSPATGLRFF. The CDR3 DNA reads TGCGCCAGCAGCCCTGCCACAGGGCTGCGGTTCTTC.

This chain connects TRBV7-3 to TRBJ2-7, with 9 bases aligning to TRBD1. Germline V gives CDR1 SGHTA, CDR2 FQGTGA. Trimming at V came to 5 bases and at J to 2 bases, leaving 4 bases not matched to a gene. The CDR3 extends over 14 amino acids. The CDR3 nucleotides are TGTGCCAGCAGCCCAAACAGGGGGCCCTACGAGCAGTACTTC. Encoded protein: CASSPNRGPYEQYF.